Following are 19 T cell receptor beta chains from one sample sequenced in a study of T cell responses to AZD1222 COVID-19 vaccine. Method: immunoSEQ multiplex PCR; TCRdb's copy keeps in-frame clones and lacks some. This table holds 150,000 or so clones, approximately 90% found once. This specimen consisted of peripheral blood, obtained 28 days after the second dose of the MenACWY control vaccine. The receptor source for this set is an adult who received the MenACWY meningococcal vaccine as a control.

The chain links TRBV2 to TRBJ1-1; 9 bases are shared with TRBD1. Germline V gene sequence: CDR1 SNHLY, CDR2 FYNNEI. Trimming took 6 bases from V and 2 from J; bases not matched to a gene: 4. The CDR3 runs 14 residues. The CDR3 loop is CASRRTGVNTEAFF. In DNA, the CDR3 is TGTGCCAGCAGACGGACAGGGGTTAACACTGAAGCTTTCTTT.

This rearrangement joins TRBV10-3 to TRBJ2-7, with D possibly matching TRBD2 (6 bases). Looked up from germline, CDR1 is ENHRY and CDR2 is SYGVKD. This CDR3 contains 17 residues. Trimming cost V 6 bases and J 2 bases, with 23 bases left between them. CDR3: CAISGTDRDMGTYEQYF. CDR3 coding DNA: TGTGCCATCAGCGGGACTGATCGTGACATGGGGACCTACGAGCAGTACTTC.

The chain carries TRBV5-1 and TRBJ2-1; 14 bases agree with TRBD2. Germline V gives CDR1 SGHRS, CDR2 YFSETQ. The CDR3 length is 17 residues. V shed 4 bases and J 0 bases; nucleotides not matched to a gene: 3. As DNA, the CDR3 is TGCGCCAGCAGCCAAGGGACTAGCGGGAGCTCCTACAATGAGCAGTTCTTC. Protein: CASSQGTSGSSYNEQFF.

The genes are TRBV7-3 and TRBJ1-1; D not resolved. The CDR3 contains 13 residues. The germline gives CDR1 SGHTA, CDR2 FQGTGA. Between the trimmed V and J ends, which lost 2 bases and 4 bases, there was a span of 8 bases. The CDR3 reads CASSLLGGTEAFF. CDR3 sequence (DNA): TGTGCCAGCAGCTTATTAGGTGGCACTGAAGCTTTCTTT.

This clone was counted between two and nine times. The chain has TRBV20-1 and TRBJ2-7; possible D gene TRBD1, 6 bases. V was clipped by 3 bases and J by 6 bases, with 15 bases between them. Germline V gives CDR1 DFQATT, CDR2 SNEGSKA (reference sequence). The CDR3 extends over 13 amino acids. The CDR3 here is CSASAQGKSEQYF. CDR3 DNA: TGCAGTGCTAGTGCACAGGGCAAGAGCGAGCAGTACTTC.

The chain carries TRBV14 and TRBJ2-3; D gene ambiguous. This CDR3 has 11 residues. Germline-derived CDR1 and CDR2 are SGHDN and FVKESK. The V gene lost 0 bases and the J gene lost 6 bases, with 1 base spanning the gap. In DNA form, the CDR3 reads TGTGCCAGCAGCCAAGAGGATACGCAGTATTTT. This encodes CASSQEDTQYF.

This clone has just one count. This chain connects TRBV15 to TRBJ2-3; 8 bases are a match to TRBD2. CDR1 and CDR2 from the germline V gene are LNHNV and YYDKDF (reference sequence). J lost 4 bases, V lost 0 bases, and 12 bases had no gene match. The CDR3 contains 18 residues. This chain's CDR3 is CATSRDGPAGEGADTQYF. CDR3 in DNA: TGTGCCACCAGCAGAGATGGCCCAGCGGGAGAAGGGGCAGATACGCAGTATTTT.

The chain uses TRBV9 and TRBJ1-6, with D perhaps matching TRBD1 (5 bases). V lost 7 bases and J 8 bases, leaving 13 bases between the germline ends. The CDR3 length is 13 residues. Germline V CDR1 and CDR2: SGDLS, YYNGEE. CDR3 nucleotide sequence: TGTGCCAGCGGCGGGACGAGGGATTCACCCCTCCACTTT. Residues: CASGGTRDSPLHF.

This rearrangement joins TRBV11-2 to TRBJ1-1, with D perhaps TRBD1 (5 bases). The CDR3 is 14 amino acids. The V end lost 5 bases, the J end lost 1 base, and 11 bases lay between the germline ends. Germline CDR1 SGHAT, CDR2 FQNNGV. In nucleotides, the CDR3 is TGTGCCAGCAGCCAATCGAGGGGGAACACTGAAGCTTTCTTT. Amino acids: CASSQSRGNTEAFF. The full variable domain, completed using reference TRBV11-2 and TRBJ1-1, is EAGVAQSPRYKIIEKRQSVAFWCNPISGHATLYWYQQILGQGPKLLIQFQNNGVVDDSQLPKDRFSAERLKGVDSTLKIQPAKLEDSAVYLCASSQSRGNTEAFFGQGTRLTVV.

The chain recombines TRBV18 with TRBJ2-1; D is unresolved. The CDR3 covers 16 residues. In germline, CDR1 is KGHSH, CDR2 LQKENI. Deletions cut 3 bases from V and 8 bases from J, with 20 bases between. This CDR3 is CASSPSSQSLSDEQFF. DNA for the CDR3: TGTGCCAGCTCACCTTCATCCCAGTCCCTCTCGGATGAGCAGTTCTTC.

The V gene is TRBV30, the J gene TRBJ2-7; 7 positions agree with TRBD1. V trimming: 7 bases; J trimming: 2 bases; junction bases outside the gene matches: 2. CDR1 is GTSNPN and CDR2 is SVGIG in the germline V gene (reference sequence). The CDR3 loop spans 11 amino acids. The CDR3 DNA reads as TGTGCCTTAGGACAGGCCTACGAGCAGTACTTC. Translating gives CALGQAYEQYF.

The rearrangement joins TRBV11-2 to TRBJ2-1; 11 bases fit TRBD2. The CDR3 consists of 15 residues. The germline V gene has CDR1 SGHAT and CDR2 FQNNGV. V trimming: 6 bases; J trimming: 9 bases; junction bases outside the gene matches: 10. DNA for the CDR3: TGTGCCAGCAGACCCATTAGCGGGAGGGCCCTTGAGCAGTTCTTC. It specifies CASRPISGRALEQFF. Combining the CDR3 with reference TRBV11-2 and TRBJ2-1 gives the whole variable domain EAGVAQSPRYKIIEKRQSVAFWCNPISGHATLYWYQQILGQGPKLLIQFQNNGVVDDSQLPKDRFSAERLKGVDSTLKIQPAKLEDSAVYLCASRPISGRALEQFFGPGTRLTVL.

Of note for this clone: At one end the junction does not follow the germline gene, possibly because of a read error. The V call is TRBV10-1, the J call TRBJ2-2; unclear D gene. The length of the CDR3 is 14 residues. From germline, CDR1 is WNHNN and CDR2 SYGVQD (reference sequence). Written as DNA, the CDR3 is TGCGCCAGCAGTTCGCGACCGAATACCGGGGAGCTGTTTTTT. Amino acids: CASSSRPNTGELFF.

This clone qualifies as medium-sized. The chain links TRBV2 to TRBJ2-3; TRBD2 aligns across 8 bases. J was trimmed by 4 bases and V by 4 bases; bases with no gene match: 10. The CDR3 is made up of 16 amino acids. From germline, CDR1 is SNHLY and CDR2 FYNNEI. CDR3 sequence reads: CASSGGTRISPDTQYF. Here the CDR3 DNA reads TGTGCCAGCAGTGGCGGGACTAGGATTTCCCCAGATACGCAGTATTTT.

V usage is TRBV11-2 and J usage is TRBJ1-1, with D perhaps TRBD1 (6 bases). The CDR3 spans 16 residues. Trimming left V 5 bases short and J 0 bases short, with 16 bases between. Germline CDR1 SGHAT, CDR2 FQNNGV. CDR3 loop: CASSLPQGYMNTEAFF. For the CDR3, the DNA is TGTGCCAGCAGCCTCCCACAGGGTTACATGAACACTGAAGCTTTCTTT. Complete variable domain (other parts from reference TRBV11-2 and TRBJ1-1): EAGVAQSPRYKIIEKRQSVAFWCNPISGHATLYWYQQILGQGPKLLIQFQNNGVVDDSQLPKDRFSAERLKGVDSTLKIQPAKLEDSAVYLCASSLPQGYMNTEAFFGQGTRLTVV.

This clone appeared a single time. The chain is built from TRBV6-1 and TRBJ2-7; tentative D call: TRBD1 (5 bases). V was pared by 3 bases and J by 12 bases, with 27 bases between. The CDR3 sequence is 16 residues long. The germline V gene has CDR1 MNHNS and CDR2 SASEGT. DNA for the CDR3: TGTGCCAGCAGTGATCCGGTCGGGCCACTGAGGCGTAGGGGGTACTTC. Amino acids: CASSDPVGPLRRRGYF.

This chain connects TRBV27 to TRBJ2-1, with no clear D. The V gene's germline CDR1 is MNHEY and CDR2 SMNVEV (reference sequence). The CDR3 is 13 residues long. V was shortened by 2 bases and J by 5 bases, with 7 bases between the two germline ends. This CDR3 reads CASSLDPHNEQFF. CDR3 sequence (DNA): TGTGCCAGCAGTTTAGACCCCCACAATGAGCAGTTCTTC.

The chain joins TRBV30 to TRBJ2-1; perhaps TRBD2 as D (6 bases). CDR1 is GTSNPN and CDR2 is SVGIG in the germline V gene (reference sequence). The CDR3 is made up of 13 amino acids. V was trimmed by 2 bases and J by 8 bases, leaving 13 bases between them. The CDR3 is CAWSPPPSDEQFF. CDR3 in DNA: TGTGCCTGGAGTCCCCCCCCTAGCGATGAGCAGTTCTTC. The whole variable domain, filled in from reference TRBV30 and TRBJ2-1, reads SQTIHQWPATLVQPVGSPLSLECTVEGTSNPNLYWYRQAAGRGLQLLFYSVGIGQISSEVPQNLSASRPQDRQFILSSKKLLLSDSGFYLCAWSPPPSDEQFFGPGTRLTVL.

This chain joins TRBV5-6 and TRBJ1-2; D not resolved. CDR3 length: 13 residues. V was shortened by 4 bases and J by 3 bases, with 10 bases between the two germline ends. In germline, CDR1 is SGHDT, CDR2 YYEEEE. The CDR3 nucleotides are TGTGCCAGCAGCGCCAGTTGGTACTATGGCTACACCTTC. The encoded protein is CASSASWYYGYTF.